This entry is about one T cell receptor beta chain. What this receptor recognizes is not known. Within one base of it there is no much larger clone, and no base qualities were kept. Ficoll-Paque density gradient centrifugation was used to isolate PBMCs. The record originates from a study of T-cell memory formation after mild COVID-19 (dated by TCRdb to about 2021). About the study as a whole: Most TCR sequence clusters were specific to one of the two donors. In two donors, T-cell clones that expanded and contracted after mild COVID-19 were followed by sequencing TCRalpha and TCRbeta repertoires longitudinally. Two young, previously healthy adult volunteers, one female and one male, were included in the cohort.

The paper's findings and limits, for the study overall: The study covered only a couple of mild cases, and larger cohorts including severe cases with pre-infection samples were considered necessary. SARS-CoV-2 specificity of the second-wave clones peaking on day 37 was not confirmed. Some responding clones were found in pre-infection memory, which suggests that pre-existing cross-reactive memory T cells took part in the SARS-CoV-2 response. Clones that contracted from day 15 to 85 showed balanced CD4/CD8 phenotypes, whereas a second wave of clones that expanded from day 15 to 37 leaned towards CD4+. Contracting CD4+ clones were found mainly in CM and EM memory subsets, while CD8+ clones were enriched in EMRA.

TCRdb lists the instrument as Illumina NovaSeq 6000. TCRalpha and TCRbeta cDNA libraries were built by 5'RACE with constant-segment primers, adding sample barcodes and unique molecular identifiers. RNA was extracted from every sample with Trizol reagent. Library amplification was performed in two PCR steps, and a second sample barcode and Illumina TruSeq adapters were introduced in the second step. Sequencing of the libraries was done on an Illumina NovaSeq, producing 2 x 150 bp paired-end reads. For the original study's pipeline: Demultiplexing of reads and collapsing into UMI-guided consensus sequences were performed with migec v1.2.7. Using mixcr v2.1.11, UMI consensuses were aligned to TRA and TRB V and J templates and then assembled into clonotypes. A clonotype was counted as expanded or contracted only if both edgeR and NoisET called the change significant, with noise models trained on biological replicates. For edgeR calls, the cutoffs were a false discovery rate-adjusted p below 0.01 and a log2 fold-change threshold of 1. As an exploratory analysis of dynamics, PCA with hierarchical clustering was applied to max-normalized trajectories of the 1000 most abundant clonotypes. Each responding clone was given a CD4 or CD8 phenotype based on the CD4+ and CD8+ repertoires, which had been sequenced separately. Using fastp trimming at Q25 and MiXCR clonotype assembly, TCRdb reanalyzed the public sequencing data and kept in-frame beta chains. All rows with the same CDR3 protein become a single entry with the most common DNA and genes. The V and J calls follow TCRdb's processing rather than the paper's. Recorded for this sample are some 280,000 distinct CDR3 sequences; 15% to 20% of them occurred a single time. Of the sample, roughly 24% falls within the top ten clones.

V loses 0 bases of germline sequence and J loses 4 bases, and the interval between the two ends is 12 bases. Looking up the germline V gene (reference sequence) yields CDR1 SGHNT and CDR2 YYREEE. Counted from cysteine to phenylalanine, this CDR3 has 15 amino acids. Of all the DNA, just the CDR3 is kept, 45 bases in frame from base 1. The receptor was derived from a young man who had mild COVID-19 (a few samples of this study predate the infection). The sample titles of this study are shuffled in the database, so cell type and time point are left out; the donor was told from shared clones. What was sequenced was PBMCs or a T cell subset sorted from them (not recorded which). The chain couples TRBV5-4 to TRBJ2-3; TRBD2 is a weak D gene call, 5 bases matching. The encoded CDR3 is CASSLGGPGADTQYF. The DNA sequence is as follows: TGTGCCAGCAGCTTGGGCGGGCCCGGCGCAGATACGCAGTATTTT.